A selection of T cell receptor beta chains follows, all from one sample in a study of human T cells and chemical hapten exposure. TCRdb recomputed calls from the RACE reads with MiXCR, one row per CDR3 protein. The profile shows about 360,000 distinct CDR3 sequences, 4.8% of them singletons. Sequenced here: whole blood, sampled in connection with sensitization to the hapten diphenylcyclopropenone (DPC). The receptors come from a woman between 45 and 65 years old with alopecia areata. Some clones in this sample may be carry-over from other donors' samples. The CDR3 runs from the conserved cysteine through the conserved F or W. The D gene is left open where the match is weak. A row's size may be missing; if present it is once, few, many or a size class.

- | TRBV5-6 | many | CASSLLDLNTEAFF
- | TRBV12-3/TRBV12-4 | many | CASSRGINEKLFF
- | TRBV6-5 | many | CASSRGRTGAFF
- | TRBV20-1 | - | CSARDQGYEQYF
- | TRBV7-2 | many | CASSLRIGELFF
TRBD2 | TRBV20-1 | - | CSARKPGLAVYEQFF
TRBD2 | TRBV6-5 | many | CASSPGGRDEQFF
- | TRBV2 | - | CASSLRGLPYEQYF
- | TRBV30 | many | CAWNLITDTQYF
- | TRBV27 | - | CASSARGGPREQYF
- | TRBV5-1 | medium-sized | CASSLRDTEAFF
- | TRBV15 | once | CATSSERGRTEAFF
- | TRBV28 | many | CASSPRISYEQYF
- | TRBV12-3/TRBV12-4 | few | CASRTPGTSNTGELFF
- | TRBV19 | - | CASSIDSEVNEQFF
- | TRBV28 | few | CASRGGLESYEQYF
- | TRBV29-1 | - | CSVVGGRRNEQFF
- | TRBV7-6 | few | CASSLMGQGTGNTIYF
- | TRBV5-1 | many | CASSLARPGEAYEQYF
- | TRBV19 | many | CASCGNTGELFF
- | TRBV5-1 | - | CASSPTLGAGANVLTF
- | TRBV2 | many | CASRLDKRTEAFF
- | TRBV12-5 | - | CASGRTESNQPQHF
- | TRBV6-6 | few | CASSYPAAENTEAFF
- | TRBV6-2/TRBV6-3 | - | CASSYAGTSTDTQYF
TRBD2 | TRBV20-1 | - | CSARSTSGHSGEQYF
TRBD1 | TRBV29-1 | many | CSVEGQNYGYTF
TRBD2 | TRBV29-1 | many | CSVARSGLARGGEQFF
- | TRBV5-6 | many | CASSLRMNTEAFF
- | TRBV4-3 | many | CASSQGGAEKLFF
TRBD2 | TRBV5-6 | many | CASSLGTSGSINNEQFF
TRBD2 | TRBV5-1 | - | CASSERGGNNEQFF
TRBD2 | TRBV20-1 | - | CSAITSGRNYNEQFF
- | TRBV5-1 | many | CASSWVAENTEAFF
- | TRBV11-2 | - | CASSSYRDGNYGYTF
- | TRBV27 | few | CASSYQRTGELFF
- | TRBV28 | few | CASSPSGSHQPQHF
- | TRBV2 | many | CASRWDTGASTNEKLFF
- | TRBV4-3 | many | CASSQDPGNYNEQFF
TRBD2 | TRBV3-1 | many | CASSQERLAGVNTGELFF
- | TRBV20-1 | many | CSAGGALATDTQYF
- | TRBV23-1 | few | CATDSTSVRDPGWSFYEQYF
TRBD1 | TRBV20-1 | few | CSAPGQGIHEQYF
- | TRBV18 | few | CASSDLYQYF
- | TRBV6-5 | many | CASSSRPEHQPQHF
TRBD1 | TRBV9 | many | CASSVEGRGLSPLHF